The 28 T cell receptor beta chains in this list originate from one sample, sequenced in a study of spatial heterogeneity in lung cancer (dated by TCRdb to between 2018 and 2021). General conclusions and limits of the study: The tumor nonsynonymous mutation count correlated with the number of expanded intratumoral alpha and beta TCRs.

The time point label corresponds to: sample taken at primary tumor resection. Their recognized antigens are unknown. Libraries were prepared through 5' RACE. Sequencing relied on a NextSeq 500. TCRdb redid the processing of the public reads, applying fastp at Q25 and MiXCR, and retained in-frame beta chains. Rows merge per CDR3 protein into single entries with the most common DNA and genes. This sample comprises approximately 700 distinct CDR3 sequences, roughly 26% of them detected only once. The ten top clones hold under 20% of the sample. Sequencing was performed on lung tumor tissue, taken at surgery. The receptor set was obtained from a male donor with early-stage non-small cell lung cancer.

This clonotype is medium-sized by share. This sequence joins TRBV2 and TRBJ2-1; a possible D gene is TRBD1 (6 bases). This CDR3 contains 13 residues. Deletions cut 9 bases from V and 2 bases from J, with 11 bases between. Germline-derived CDR1 and CDR2 are SNHLY and FYNNEI. CDR3 region: CASLRDTYNEQFF. Written as DNA, the CDR3 is TGTGCCAGTCTCCGGGACACCTACAATGAGCAGTTCTTC.

By frequency in the sample, this clonotype is large. The rearrangement links TRBV6-2 or TRBV6-3 to TRBJ2-5; the match to TRBD2 covers 8 bases. This CDR3 contains 15 residues. The ends lost 8 bases at V and 4 bases at J; junction bases unmatched: 12. Germline assignment: CDR1 MNHEY and CDR2 SVGEGT. The CDR3 nucleotides read TGTGCCAGCTCCTATAGCGGGATGTTTAGAGAGACCCAGTACTTC. Translation gives CASSYSGMFRETQYF.

This clonotype counts as medium-sized. The rearrangement joins TRBV5-4 to TRBJ1-4; 10 bases fit TRBD1. The CDR3 contains 15 residues. Germline values: CDR1 SGHNT, CDR2 YYREEE (reference sequence). Unmatched junction bases numbered 5, after V lost 4 bases and J lost 5 bases. The CDR3: CASSHRDRGNEKLFF. CDR3 in DNA: TGTGCCAGCAGCCACCGGGACAGGGGAAATGAAAAACTGTTTTTT.

This chain links TRBV5-1 with TRBJ2-3, with TRBD2 matching 8 bases. Unmatched junction bases numbered 6, after V lost 1 base and J lost 5 bases. Germline assignment: CDR1 SGHRS and CDR2 YFSETQ. CDR3 size: 15 residues. CDR3 sequence: CASSLITGGRDTQYF. CDR3 DNA sequence: TGCGCCAGCAGCTTGATAACGGGGGGGCGAGATACGCAGTATTTT.

This clonotype appeared a few times. The J gene is TRBJ2-1, the V gene TRBV11-2, with 8 bases that match TRBD2. This CDR3 region has 15 residues. Unmatched junction bases numbered 3, after V lost 0 bases and J lost 5 bases. Per germline, CDR1 SGHAT and CDR2 FQNNGV. The CDR3 sequence: CASSLDGTSDNEQFF. The CDR3 nucleotides read TGTGCCAGCAGCTTAGATGGGACTAGTGACAATGAGCAGTTCTTC.

This clonotype qualifies as medium-sized. The chain recombines TRBV5-1 with TRBJ1-2; D remains unclear. This CDR3 has 16 residues. CDR1 and CDR2 from the germline V gene are SGHRS and YFSETQ. Trimming shortened V by 4 bases and J by 0 bases, and 16 bases separated the two germline ends. The CDR3, as DNA: TGCGCCAGCAGCACCGTCGCCGGGCAGTCTAACTATGGCTACACCTTC. Translated, it gives CASSTVAGQSNYGYTF.

Sample share makes this clonotype medium-sized. The chain joins TRBV6-1 to TRBJ2-4, with a weak D call TRBD2 (5 bases). CDR1 is MNHNS and CDR2 is SASEGT in the germline V gene. The ends were cut back, 3 bases at V and 2 bases at J, with 11 bases in the middle. This CDR3 is built from 15 residues. The CDR3 DNA is TGTGCCAGCAGTGAGACCGGGGATCCCAAAAACATTCAGTACTTC. It codes for CASSETGDPKNIQYF.

This clonotype is judged medium-sized. This chain joins TRBV2 and TRBJ2-7; D gene ambiguous. CDR1 and CDR2 (germline): SNHLY, FYNNEI. Between the trimmed V and J ends, which lost 2 bases and 0 bases, there was a span of 8 bases. The CDR3 totals 14 residues. In DNA, the CDR3 is TGTGCCAGCAGTGAATACCTCCTCTCCTACGAGCAGTACTTC. Protein sequence: CASSEYLLSYEQYF. Together with reference TRBV2 and TRBJ2-7, the CDR3 gives the full variable domain: EPEVTQTPSHQVTQMGQEVILRCVPISNHLYFYWYRQILGQKVEFLVSFYNNEISEKSEIFDDQFSVERPDGSNFTLKIRSTKLEDSAMYFCASSEYLLSYEQYFGPGTRLTVT.

The chain is built from TRBV5-1 and TRBJ2-3, with TRBD2 matching 7 bases. The length of the CDR3 is 15 residues. J gave up 1 base and V 3 bases, and 5 bases lay outside the gene matches. Looked up from germline, CDR1 is SGHRS and CDR2 is YFSETQ. CDR3 DNA sequence: TGCGCCAGCAGCTCGGAAGCGGGACGCACAGATACGCAGTATTTT. Its protein is CASSSEAGRTDTQYF.

Sample share makes this clonotype medium-sized. At one end, the junction sequence differs from germline, possibly due to a read error. The chain links TRBV20-1 to TRBJ2-3, with 10 nucleotides matching TRBD2. Looked up from germline, CDR1 is DFQATT and CDR2 is SNEGSKA (reference sequence). The CDR3 is made up of 18 amino acids. This chain's CDR3 is CSTRALGLAGESTDTQYF. The CDR3 bases are TGCAGTACTAGAGCCCTGGGGCTAGCGGGGGAAAGCACAGATACGCAGTATTTT.

The J gene is TRBJ1-1, the V gene TRBV11-2; TRBD1 matches 9 bases. This CDR3 is built from 17 residues. Per germline, CDR1 SGHAT and CDR2 FQNNGV. The ends lost 2 bases at V and 0 bases at J; junction bases unmatched: 7. DNA for the CDR3: TGTGCCAGCAGCTTAACAGCGTACAGGGGGCTGAACACTGAAGCTTTCTTT. Amino acid sequence: CASSLTAYRGLNTEAFF.

The chain uses TRBV24-1 and TRBJ2-1; TRBD1 matches at 8 bases. V shed 9 bases and J 5 bases; nucleotides not matched to a gene: 8. CDR1 and CDR2 (germline): KGHDR, SFDVKD. This CDR3 comprises 14 residues. The CDR3 loop is CATQGAGWNNEQFF. The CDR3 bases are TGTGCCACCCAGGGGGCGGGTTGGAACAATGAGCAGTTCTTC.

The rearrangement uses TRBV19 and TRBJ2-7, with 8 bases identical to TRBD1. This CDR3 has 14 amino acids. Trimming removed 5 bases from V and 3 bases from J; junction bases left unmatched: 6. Germline values: CDR1 LNHDA, CDR2 SQIVND (reference sequence). CDR3 protein: CASSSGTGSYEQYF. In DNA, the CDR3 is TGTGCCAGTAGTTCAGGGACAGGCAGCTACGAGCAGTACTTC. The full variable domain, in which reference TRBV19 and TRBJ2-7 provide the parts outside the CDR3, is DGGITQSPKYLFRKEGQNVTLSCEQNLNHDAMYWYRQDPGQGLRLIYYSQIVNDFQKGDIAEGYSVSREKKESFPLTVTSAQKNPTAFYLCASSSGTGSYEQYFGPGTRLTVT.

A note on this clonotype: A read error may be the cause here, since a much bigger clone is one base away. The rearrangement uses TRBV5-1 and TRBJ2-2, with D perhaps assigned TRBD1 or TRBD2 (5 bases each). The CDR3 length is 14 residues. CDR1 is SGHRS, CDR2 YFSETQ, per germline. As DNA, the CDR3 is TGCGCCAGCAGCTTTACGGGGCTCCCCGGGGAGCCGTTTTTT. It yields the protein CASSFTGLPGEPFF.

This clonotype has only a few counts. The rearrangement links TRBV18 to TRBJ2-1; D possibly corresponds to TRBD1 (6 bases). CDR1 KGHSH and CDR2 LQKENI come from the germline V gene. This CDR3 comprises 15 residues. The ends were cut back, 2 bases at V and 0 bases at J, with 8 bases in the middle. The CDR3 sequence: CASSPLDSSYNEQFF. CDR3 nucleotides: TGTGCCAGCTCACCATTGGACAGCTCCTACAATGAGCAGTTCTTC.

By share of the sample, this clonotype is medium-sized. The CDR3 sequence is CASRAQGNSNQPQHF. CDR3 DNA sequence: TGTGCCAGCCGGGCACAGGGAAATAGCAATCAGCCCCAGCATTTT. The rearrangement joins TRBV6-1 to TRBJ1-5, with D tentatively TRBD1 (6 bases). The CDR3 loop spans 15 amino acids. Trimming shortened V by 8 bases and J by 0 bases, and 14 bases separated the two germline ends. Germline CDR1 is MNHNS and CDR2 is SASEGT.

This clonotype is hyperexpanded within its sample. The chain links TRBV2 to TRBJ1-1; 8 nucleotides agree with TRBD1. Germline CDR1 reads SNHLY; CDR2 reads FYNNEI. Germline trimming cut 6 bases from V and 3 bases from J; bases unmatched to any gene: 3. The CDR3 runs to 13 residues. The DNA of the CDR3 is TGTGCCAGCAGCTCGACAGGGGACACTGAAGCTTTCTTT. Translation gives CASSSTGDTEAFF.

Sample share makes this clonotype large (0.1 to 1%). The chain is built from TRBV20-1 and TRBJ2-3; 7 bases line up with TRBD1. V dropped 5 bases and J dropped 1; count of bases not matched to a gene: 15. Germline CDR1 is DFQATT and CDR2 is SNEGSKA (reference sequence). This CDR3 comprises 17 residues. CDR3 in DNA: TGCAGTGCTTTTAGAAAAAGGTCCCAGGGGGGCACAGATACGCAGTATTTT. This gives the protein CSAFRKRSQGGTDTQYF.

The rearrangement uses TRBV4-1 and TRBJ2-7; 8 bases are a match to TRBD1. CDR1 and CDR2 (germline): MGHRA, YSYEKL. J lost 2 bases, V lost 1 base, and 4 bases had no gene match. The CDR3 sequence is 15 residues long. CDR3 nucleotide sequence: TGCGCCAGCAGCCAAGGGACAGGGTTGGCCTACGAGCAGTACTTC. This encodes CASSQGTGLAYEQYF.

The chain joins TRBV3-1 to TRBJ2-2, with no clear D. The germline V gene has CDR1 LGHDT and CDR2 YNNKEL (reference sequence). Trimming pared 0 bases from V and 2 bases from J, leaving 7 bases between. The CDR3 contains 15 residues. This CDR3 reads CASSQDGGNTGELFF. The CDR3 DNA reads as TGTGCCAGCAGCCAAGATGGTGGAAACACCGGGGAGCTGTTTTTT.

The chain links TRBV2 to TRBJ2-1, with D unresolved. This CDR3 is built from 10 residues. From germline, CDR1 is SNHLY and CDR2 FYNNEI. The V gene lost 7 bases and the J gene lost 6 bases, with 4 bases spanning the gap. The CDR3 nucleotides read TGTGCCAGCAACACCAATGAGCAGTTCTTC. Encoded protein: CASNTNEQFF.

J is TRBJ1-1 and V is TRBV21-1; the D call TRBD1 from the table was never checked on the DNA. TRBV21-1 is flagged as a pseudogene. The CDR3 totals 15 residues. The CDR3 loop reads CASSKPPGKGTEAFF. As DNA, the CDR3 is TGTGCCAGCAGCAAACCCCCAGGGAAGGGGACTGAAGCTTTCTTT.

V gene TRBV6-6 combines with J gene TRBJ1-5; TRBD1 matches at 8 bases. V shed 4 bases, J shed 5 bases, and the junction held 4 bases outside the gene matches. The CDR3 is made up of 14 amino acids. CDR1 MNHNY and CDR2 SVGAGI come from the germline V gene (reference sequence). CDR3: CASSWTGSDQPQHF. The CDR3 nucleotides read TGTGCCAGCAGTTGGACAGGGTCGGATCAGCCCCAGCATTTT.

This clonotype is judged large. The chain links TRBV12-3 or TRBV12-4 to TRBJ1-4; no definite D call. CDR3 length: 12 residues. V shed 10 bases and J shed 7 bases, with 13 bases lying between them. DNA for the CDR3: TGTGCCACCACAGTTTATGGTGAAAAACTGTTTTTT. This sequence encodes CATTVYGEKLFF.

This clonotype appeared a few times. The chain uses TRBV12-3 or TRBV12-4 and TRBJ1-2, with D perhaps TRBD1 (6 bases). The CDR3 covers 13 residues. V dropped 3 bases and J dropped 7 bases, with 12 bases sitting between them. The CDR3 is CASSFGGRSGYTF. In DNA form, the CDR3 reads TGTGCCAGCAGTTTCGGGGGGCGGTCTGGCTACACCTTC.

Judged by abundance, this clonotype is medium-sized. The chain combines TRBV6-5 with TRBJ1-1, with D perhaps matching TRBD1 (5 bases). Per germline, CDR1 MNHEY and CDR2 SVGAGI. The CDR3 has 16 amino acids. V lost 8 bases to trimming and J lost 2 bases, with 21 bases between them. The CDR3 nucleotides are TGTGCCAGCGACAAAGGAGCACGGGGCCCTAACACTGAAGCTTTCTTT. It yields the protein CASDKGARGPNTEAFF.

This clonotype is classed as hyperexpanded (1% or more). The rearrangement joins TRBV5-1 to TRBJ2-1, with 9 bases fitting TRBD2. V shed 0 bases, J shed 5 bases, and the junction held 6 bases outside the gene matches. Germline lookup yields CDR1 SGHRS and CDR2 YFSETQ. The CDR3 has 16 amino acids. CDR3 nucleotide sequence: TGCGCCAGCAGCTTGGCGCTAGCGGGGTCACACAATGAGCAGTTCTTC. This codes for CASSLALAGSHNEQFF.

The table lists this clonotype with a few counts. The V gene is TRBV4-2, the J gene TRBJ2-3, with a tentative D call TRBD2 (6 bases). The germline V gene encodes CDR1 LGHNA and CDR2 YNFKEQ. The CDR3 consists of 12 residues. Trimming stripped 6 bases from V and 5 bases from J, with 9 bases between. CDR3 in DNA: TGTGCCAGCAGGAGAGCGGGAGATACGCAGTATTTT. Its translation: CASRRAGDTQYF.